The clone carrying this T cell receptor (beta chain) was detected ten times or more. This entry belongs to a study of T-cell reconstitution after alpha-beta-depleted transplantation in children. Trimming pared 1 base from V and 0 bases from J, leaving 7 bases between. Germline assignment: CDR1 LNHNV and CDR2 YYDKDF (reference sequence). This CDR3 comprises 15 residues. A library of TCRbeta sequences, prepared with unique molecular identifiers, was generated. TCRdb independently ran MiXCR on the PCR reads; one entry per CDR3 protein. The sample lists a few hundred thousand distinct CDR3 sequences; 12% were seen once.

This specimen was PBMCs from the stem cell graft donor, taken from the stem cell graft. The gene calls are TRBV15 and TRBJ2-1; D not resolved. This clonotype was sampled from a human donor who donated a stem cell graft to a child with combined immunodeficiency. CDR3 in amino acids: CATSRVASSYNEQFF. The CDR3 region has the DNA TGTGCCACCAGCAGAGTGGCTAGCTCCTACAATGAGCAGTTCTTC.